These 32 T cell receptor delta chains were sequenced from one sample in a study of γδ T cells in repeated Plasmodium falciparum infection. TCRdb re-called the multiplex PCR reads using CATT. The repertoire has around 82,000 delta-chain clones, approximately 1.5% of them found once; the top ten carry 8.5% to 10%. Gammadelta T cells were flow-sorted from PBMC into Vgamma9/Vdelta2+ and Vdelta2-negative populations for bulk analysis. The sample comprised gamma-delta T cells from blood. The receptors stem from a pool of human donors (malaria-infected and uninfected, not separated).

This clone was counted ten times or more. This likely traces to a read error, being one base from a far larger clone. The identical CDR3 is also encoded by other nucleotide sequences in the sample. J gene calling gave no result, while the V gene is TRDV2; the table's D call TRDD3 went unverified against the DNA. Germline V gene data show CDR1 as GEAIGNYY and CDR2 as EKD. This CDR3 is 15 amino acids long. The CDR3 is CACDTGGHPTAQLFF. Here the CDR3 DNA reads TGTGCCTGTGACACTGGGGGTCACCCGACAGCACAGCTCTTCTTT.

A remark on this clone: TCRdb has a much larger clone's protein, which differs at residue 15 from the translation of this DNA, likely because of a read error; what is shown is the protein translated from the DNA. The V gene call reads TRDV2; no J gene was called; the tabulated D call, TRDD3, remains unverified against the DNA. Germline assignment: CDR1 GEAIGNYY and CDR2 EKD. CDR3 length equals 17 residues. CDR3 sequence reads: CACDTLGDTNLTAQPFF. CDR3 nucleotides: TGTGCCTGTGACACTCTGGGGGATACAAATTTGACAGCACAACCCTTCTTT.

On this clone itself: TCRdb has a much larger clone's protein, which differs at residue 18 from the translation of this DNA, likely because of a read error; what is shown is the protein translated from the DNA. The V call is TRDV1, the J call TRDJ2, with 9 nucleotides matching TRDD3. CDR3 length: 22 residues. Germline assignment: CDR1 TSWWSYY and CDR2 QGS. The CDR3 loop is CALGVPSLTVLGDLTLTTQLFF. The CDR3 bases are TGTGCTCTTGGGGTACCTTCCTTGACAGTACTGGGGGACCTCACTTTGACAACACAACTCTTCTTT.

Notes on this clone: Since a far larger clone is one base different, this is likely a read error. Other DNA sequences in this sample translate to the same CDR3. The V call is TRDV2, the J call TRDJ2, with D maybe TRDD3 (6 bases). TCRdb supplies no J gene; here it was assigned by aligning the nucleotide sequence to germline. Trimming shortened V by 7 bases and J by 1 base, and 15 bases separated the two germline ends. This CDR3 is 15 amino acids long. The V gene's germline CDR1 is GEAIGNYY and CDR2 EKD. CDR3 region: CACDVRGDLTAQLFF. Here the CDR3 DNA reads TGTGCCTGCGACGTCCGGGGGGATTTGACAGCACAACTCTTCTTT.

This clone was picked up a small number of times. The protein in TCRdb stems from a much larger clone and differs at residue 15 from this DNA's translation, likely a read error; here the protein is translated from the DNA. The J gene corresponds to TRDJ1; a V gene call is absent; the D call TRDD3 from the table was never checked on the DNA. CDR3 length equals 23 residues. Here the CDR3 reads CALGEPQSFPPNWGTAPADKLIF. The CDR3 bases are TGTGCTCTTGGGGAACCGCAATCCTTCCCTCCAAACTGGGGGACAGCCCCCGCCGATAAACTCATCTTT.

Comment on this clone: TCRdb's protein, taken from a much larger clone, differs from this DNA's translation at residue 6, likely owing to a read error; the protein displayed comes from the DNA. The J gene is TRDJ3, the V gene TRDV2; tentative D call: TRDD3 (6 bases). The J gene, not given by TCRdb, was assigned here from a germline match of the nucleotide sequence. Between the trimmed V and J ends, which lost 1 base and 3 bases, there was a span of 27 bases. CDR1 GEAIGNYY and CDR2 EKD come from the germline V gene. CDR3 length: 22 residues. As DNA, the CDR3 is TGTGCCTGTGACACTATACTGGGAACTGCGGTGTTGACGGACTGGGACACCCGACAGATGTTTTTC. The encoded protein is CACDTILGTAVLTDWDTRQMFF.

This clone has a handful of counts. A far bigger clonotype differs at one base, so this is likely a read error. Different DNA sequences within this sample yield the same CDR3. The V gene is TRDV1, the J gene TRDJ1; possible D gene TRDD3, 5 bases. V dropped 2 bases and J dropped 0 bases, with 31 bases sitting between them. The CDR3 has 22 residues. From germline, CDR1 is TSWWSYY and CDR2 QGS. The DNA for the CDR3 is TGTGCTCTTGGGGAATCTAAAAATGAGGGGGCGCCACTCCTGCCTTACACCGATAAACTCATCTTT. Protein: CALGESKNEGAPLLPYTDKLIF.

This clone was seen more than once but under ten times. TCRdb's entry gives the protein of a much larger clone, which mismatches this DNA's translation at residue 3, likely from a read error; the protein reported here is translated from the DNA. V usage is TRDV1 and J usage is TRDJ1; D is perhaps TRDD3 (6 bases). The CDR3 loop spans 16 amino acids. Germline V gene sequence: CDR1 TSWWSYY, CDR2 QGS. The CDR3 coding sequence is TGTGCTCCTGGGGAAAGGAGGATTCAGTACACGGATAAACTCATCTTT. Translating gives CAPGERRIQYTDKLIF.

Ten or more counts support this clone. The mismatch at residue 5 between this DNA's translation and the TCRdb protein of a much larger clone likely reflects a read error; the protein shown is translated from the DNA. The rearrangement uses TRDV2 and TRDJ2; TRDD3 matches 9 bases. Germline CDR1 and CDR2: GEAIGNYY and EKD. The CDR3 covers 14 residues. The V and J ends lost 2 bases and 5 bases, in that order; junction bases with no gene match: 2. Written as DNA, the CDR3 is TGTGCCTGTGACATGCTGGGGGATACAGCACAACTCTTCTTT. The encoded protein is CACDMLGDTAQLFF.

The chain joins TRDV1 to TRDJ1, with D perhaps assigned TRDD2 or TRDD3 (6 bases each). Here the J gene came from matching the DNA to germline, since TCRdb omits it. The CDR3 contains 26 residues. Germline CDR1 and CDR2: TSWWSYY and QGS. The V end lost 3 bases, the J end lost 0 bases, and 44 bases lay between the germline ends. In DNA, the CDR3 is TGTGCTCTTGGGGATGCCCGAAGAATCCCGGCCTTCCCTATTCCTTACTGGGACGATAACACCGATAAACTCATCTTT. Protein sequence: CALGDARRIPAFPIPYWDDNTDKLIF.

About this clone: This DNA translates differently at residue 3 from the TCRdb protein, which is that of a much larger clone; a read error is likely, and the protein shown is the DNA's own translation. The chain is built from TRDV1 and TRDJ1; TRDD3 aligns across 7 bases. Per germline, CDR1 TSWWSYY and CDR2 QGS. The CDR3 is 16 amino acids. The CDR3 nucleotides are TGTGCTCCTGGGCTACCTAGGAAGGGGATAGAAGATAAACTCATCTTT. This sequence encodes CAPGLPRKGIEDKLIF.

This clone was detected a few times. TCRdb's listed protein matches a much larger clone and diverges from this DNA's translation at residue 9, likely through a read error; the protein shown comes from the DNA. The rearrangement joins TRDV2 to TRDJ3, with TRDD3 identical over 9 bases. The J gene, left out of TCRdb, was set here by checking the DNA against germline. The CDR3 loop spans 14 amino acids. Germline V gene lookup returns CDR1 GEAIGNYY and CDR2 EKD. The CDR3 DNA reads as TGTGCCTGTGACGTACTGGGGGACGCCCGACAGATGTTTTTC. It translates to CACDVLGDARQMFF.

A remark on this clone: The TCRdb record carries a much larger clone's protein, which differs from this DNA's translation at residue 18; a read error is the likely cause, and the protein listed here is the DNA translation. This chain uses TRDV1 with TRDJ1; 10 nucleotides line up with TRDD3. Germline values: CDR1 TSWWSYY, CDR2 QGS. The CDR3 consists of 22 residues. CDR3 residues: CALGELSYNVLLGDAYTVKLIF. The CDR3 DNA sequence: TGTGCTCTTGGGGAACTAAGCTACAACGTCTTACTGGGGGATGCTTACACCGTTAAACTCATCTTT.

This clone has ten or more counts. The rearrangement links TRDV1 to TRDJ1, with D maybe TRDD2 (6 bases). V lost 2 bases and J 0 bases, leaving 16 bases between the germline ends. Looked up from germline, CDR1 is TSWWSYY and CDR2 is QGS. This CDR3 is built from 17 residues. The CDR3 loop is CALGEGPTDEYTDKLIF. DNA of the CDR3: TGTGCTCTTGGGGAAGGTCCTACGGATGAGTACACCGATAAACTCATCTTT.

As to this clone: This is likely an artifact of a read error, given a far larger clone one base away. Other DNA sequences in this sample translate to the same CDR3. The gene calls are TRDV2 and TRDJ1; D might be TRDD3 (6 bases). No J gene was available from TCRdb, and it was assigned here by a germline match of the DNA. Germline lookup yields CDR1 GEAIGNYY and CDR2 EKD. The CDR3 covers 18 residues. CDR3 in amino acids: CACDTWGSCKGNTDKLIF. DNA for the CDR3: TGCGCCTGTGACACTTGGGGATCCTGTAAGGGGAACACCGATAAACTCATCTTT.

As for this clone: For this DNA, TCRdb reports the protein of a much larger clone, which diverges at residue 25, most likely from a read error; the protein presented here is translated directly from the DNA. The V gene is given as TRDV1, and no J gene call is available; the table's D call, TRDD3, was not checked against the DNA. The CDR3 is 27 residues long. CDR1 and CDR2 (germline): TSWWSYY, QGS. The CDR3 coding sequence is TGTGCTCTTGGGGAACCTGTCTCCTATAAACTCACTCATACTATCTGGTGGCACACATGGGGGACCGATAAACCCATCTTT. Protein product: CALGEPVSYKLTHTIWWHTWGTDKPIF.

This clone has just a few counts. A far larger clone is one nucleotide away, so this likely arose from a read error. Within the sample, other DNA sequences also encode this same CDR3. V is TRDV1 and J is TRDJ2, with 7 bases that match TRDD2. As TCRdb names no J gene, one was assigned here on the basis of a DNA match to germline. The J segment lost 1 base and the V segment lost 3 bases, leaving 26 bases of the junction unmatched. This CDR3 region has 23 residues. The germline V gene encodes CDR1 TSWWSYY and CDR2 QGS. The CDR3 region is CALGDLSLPSQTGGCNLTAQLFF. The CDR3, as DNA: TGTGCTCTTGGGGATCTAAGTCTTCCTAGCCAGACTGGAGGATGTAATTTGACAGCACAACTCTTCTTT.

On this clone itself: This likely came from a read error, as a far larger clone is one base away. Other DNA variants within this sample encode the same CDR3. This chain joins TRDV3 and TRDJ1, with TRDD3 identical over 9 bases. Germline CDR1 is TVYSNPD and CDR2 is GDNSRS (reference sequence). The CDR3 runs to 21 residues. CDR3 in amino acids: CAFEPTWGIKATSRASDKLIF. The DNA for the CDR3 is TGTGCCTTTGAGCCGACCTGGGGGATTAAGGCCACTTCGCGGGCTTCCGACAAACTCATCTTT.

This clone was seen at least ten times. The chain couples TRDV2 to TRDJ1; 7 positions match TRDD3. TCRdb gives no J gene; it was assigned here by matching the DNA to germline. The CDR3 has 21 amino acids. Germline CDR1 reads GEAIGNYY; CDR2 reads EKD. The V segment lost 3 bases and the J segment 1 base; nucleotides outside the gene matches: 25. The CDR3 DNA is TGTGCCTGTGACCCTATACTGGGGATTTTACGACCTGTTACTGGCACCGATAAACTCATCTTT. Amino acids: CACDPILGILRPVTGTDKLIF.

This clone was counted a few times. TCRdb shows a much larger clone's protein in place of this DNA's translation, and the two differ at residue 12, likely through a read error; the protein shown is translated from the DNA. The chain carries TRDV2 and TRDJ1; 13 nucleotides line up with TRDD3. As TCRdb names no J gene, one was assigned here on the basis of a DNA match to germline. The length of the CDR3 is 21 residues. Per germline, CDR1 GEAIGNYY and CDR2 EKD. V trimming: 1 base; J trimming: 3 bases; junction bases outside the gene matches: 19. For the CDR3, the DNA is TGTGCCTGTGACACATTACTGGGGGATACGCGGCCCAAAAGGGAACCCGATAAACTCATCTTT. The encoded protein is CACDTLLGDTRPKREPDKLIF.

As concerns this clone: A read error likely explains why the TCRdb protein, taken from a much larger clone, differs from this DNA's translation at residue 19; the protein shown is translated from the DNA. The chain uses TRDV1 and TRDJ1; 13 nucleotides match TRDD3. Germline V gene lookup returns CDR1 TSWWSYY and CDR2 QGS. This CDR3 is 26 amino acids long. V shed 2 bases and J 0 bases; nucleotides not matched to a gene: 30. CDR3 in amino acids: CALGEGGSRGPPNYWGIRRNTDKLIF. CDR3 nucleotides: TGTGCTCTTGGGGAAGGAGGCTCGAGAGGGCCCCCGAACTACTGGGGGATACGGAGGAACACCGATAAACTCATCTTT.

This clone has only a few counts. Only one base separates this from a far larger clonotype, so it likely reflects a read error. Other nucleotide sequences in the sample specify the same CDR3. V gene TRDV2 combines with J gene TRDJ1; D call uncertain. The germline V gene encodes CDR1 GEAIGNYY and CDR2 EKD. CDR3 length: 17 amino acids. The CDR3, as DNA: TGTGCCTGCGACACTGTCTACACCGGAGGGTACACCGATAAACTCATCTTT. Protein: CACDTVYTGGYTDKLIF.

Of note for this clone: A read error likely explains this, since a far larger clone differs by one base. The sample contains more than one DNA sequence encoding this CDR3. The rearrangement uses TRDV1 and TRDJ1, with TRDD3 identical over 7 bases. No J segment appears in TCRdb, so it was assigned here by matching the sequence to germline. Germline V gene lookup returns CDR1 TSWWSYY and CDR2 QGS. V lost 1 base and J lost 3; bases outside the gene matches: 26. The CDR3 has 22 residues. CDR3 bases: TGTGCTCTTGGGGAACAAAGCCGATGGTCGGGTTCATACTGGGGATTACCCGATAAACTCATCTTT. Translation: CALGEQSRWSGSYWGLPDKLIF.

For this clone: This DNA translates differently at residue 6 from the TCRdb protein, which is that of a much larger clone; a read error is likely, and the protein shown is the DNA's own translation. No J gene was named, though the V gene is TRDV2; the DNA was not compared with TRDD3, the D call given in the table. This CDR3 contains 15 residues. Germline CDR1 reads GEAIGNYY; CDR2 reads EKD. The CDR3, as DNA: TGTGCCTGTGACCTTTGGCTTGGGACTGGGGGATGTTTTATCTTT. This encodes CACDLWLGTGGCFIF.

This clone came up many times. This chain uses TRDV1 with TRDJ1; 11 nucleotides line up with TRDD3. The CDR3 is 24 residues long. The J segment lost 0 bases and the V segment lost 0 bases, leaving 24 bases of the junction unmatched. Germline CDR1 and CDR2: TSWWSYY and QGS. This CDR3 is CALGELGLSPWGIHQYKYTDKLIF. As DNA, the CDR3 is TGTGCTCTTGGGGAACTAGGCTTGTCTCCCTGGGGGATACATCAATATAAATACACCGATAAACTCATCTTT.

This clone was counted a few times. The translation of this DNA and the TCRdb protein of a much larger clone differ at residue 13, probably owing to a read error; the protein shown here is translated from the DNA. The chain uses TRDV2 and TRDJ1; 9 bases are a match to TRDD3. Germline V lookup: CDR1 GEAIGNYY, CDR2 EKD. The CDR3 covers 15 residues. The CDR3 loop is CACNRGYAYTDKPIF. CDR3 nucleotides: TGTGCCTGTAACCGGGGATACGCGTACACCGATAAACCCATCTTT.

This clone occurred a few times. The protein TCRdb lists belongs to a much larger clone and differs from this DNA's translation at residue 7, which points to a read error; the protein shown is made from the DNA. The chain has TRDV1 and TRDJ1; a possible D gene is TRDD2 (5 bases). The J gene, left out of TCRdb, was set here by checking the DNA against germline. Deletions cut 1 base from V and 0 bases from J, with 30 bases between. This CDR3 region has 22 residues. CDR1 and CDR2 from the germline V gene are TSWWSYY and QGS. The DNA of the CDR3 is TGTGCTCTTGGGGAACCGACCTACAGTTCGAACTTTTTTGCCAGGAACACCGATAAACTCATCTTT. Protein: CALGEPTYSSNFFARNTDKLIF.

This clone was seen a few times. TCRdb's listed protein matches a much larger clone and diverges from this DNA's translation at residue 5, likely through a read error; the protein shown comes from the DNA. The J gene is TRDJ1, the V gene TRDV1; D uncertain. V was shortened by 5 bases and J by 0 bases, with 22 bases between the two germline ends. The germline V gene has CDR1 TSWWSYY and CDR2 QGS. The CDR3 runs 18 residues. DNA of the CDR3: TGTGCTCTTGGGAAACGTACGTTTGGACCGATGTACACCGATAAACTCATCTTT. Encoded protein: CALGKRTFGPMYTDKLIF.

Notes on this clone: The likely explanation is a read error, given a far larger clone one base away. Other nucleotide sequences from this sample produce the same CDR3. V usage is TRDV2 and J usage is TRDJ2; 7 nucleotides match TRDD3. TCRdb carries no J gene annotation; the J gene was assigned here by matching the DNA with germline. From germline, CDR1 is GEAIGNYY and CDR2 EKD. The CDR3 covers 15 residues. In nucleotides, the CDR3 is TGTGCCTGTGACACTGGGGGAGCTTTGACGGCACAACTCTTCTTT. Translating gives CACDTGGALTAQLFF.

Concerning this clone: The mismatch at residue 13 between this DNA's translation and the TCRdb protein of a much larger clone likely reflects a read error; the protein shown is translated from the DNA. DNA for the CDR3: TGTGCCTGTGACACCGTCCGAGGTTTAATGGGGGATAGCACCGATAAACTCATCTTT. Its protein product is CACDTVRGLMGDSTDKLIF. The chain combines TRDV2 with TRDJ1; 9 positions match TRDD3. TCRdb offers no J gene call, so here the DNA was matched to germline to obtain one. The CDR3 runs to 19 residues. V was pared by 0 bases and J by 1 base, with 14 bases of the junction left unmatched. Germline V CDR1 and CDR2: GEAIGNYY, EKD.

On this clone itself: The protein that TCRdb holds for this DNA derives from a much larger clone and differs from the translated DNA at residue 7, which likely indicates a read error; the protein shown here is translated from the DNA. This CDR3 reads CACDPLFETDKLIF. For the CDR3, the DNA is TGTGCCTGTGACCCTTTATTCGAGACCGATAAACTCATCTTT. This chain connects TRDV2 to TRDJ1, with D uncertain. Trimming shortened V by 3 bases and J by 2 bases, and 12 bases separated the two germline ends. The CDR3 is made up of 14 amino acids. CDR1 is GEAIGNYY and CDR2 is EKD in the germline V gene.

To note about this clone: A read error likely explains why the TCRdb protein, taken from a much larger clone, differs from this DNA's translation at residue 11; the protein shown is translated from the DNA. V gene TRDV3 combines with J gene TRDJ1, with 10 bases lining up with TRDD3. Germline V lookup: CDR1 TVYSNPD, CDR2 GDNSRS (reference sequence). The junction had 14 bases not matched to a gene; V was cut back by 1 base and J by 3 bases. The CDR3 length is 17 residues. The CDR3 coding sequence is TGTGCCTTTAATTCCCTTTGGGGGATACAAAAGCCCGATAAACTCATCTTT. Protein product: CAFNSLWGIQKPDKLIF. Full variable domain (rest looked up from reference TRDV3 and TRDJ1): CDKVTQSSPDQTVASGSEVVLLCTYDTVYSNPDLFWYRIRPDYSFQFVFYGDNSRSEGADFTQGRFSVKHILTQKAFHLVISPVRTEDSATYYCAFNSLWGIQKPDKLIFGKGTRVTVEP.